This T cell receptor (beta chain) was observed in a study of T cells after yellow fever vaccination (dated by TCRdb to about 2019). General notes on the study: Libraries from fractions with low cell numbers were prepared with the SMART-Seq v4 Ultra Low Input RNA kit. To track T-cell clones before and after primary and booster YFV17D yellow fever vaccination, bulk TCR alpha and beta repertoires were sequenced longitudinally. Two healthy male donors, one aged 18 to 29 and one aged 30 to 40 years, made up the cohort. Blood was drawn at multiple timepoints before and after primary and secondary immunization, with bulk PBMC replicates and cell subsets isolated. The paper as a whole reports these results and caveats: The secondary T-cell response was weaker than the primary response but faster, peaking on day 5 instead of day 15. Computational filtering was needed because FACS-sorted repertoires could contain abundant contaminating clonotypes from the bulk population. Only a couple of donors were included in the study, so the extent to which the findings can be generalized is limited. Most clones expanded after primary vaccination were re-detected after the booster (around 96% of CD4 and around 88% of CD8), suggesting broad memory maintenance. A small fraction of clonotypes appeared in both the CD4 and CD8 compartments, likely as a result of convergent recombination.

The treatment or condition label for this specimen denotes: live attenuated yellow fever vaccine strain. At each blood-draw timepoint, two biological replicates of bulk PBMCs were obtained. A standard Ficoll-Paque protocol was used to isolate PBMCs from peripheral blood. TriZol was used to extract RNA from bulk PBMCs, from CD4 and CD8 fractions, and from dextramer-positive and dextramer-negative fractions. Trimmed from V: 6 bases; trimmed from J: 4 bases; junction bases lacking a gene match: 5. The CDR3 runs 15 residues from the cysteine to the phenylalanine. Only the CDR3 region is kept as DNA, spanning 45 bases read in frame from base 1. Concerning this clonotype: It lacks a known antigen. The sample holds no much larger clone one base away, and base qualities are not on file.

The instrument given in TCRdb is Illumina NovaSeq 6000. TCR cDNA was made using 5'RACE template switching, a step that added a universal primer site and unique molecular identifiers. Priming for cDNA synthesis came from both the TCR alpha and TCR beta constant segments. Library amplification involved two PCR steps, and the second step added sample barcodes and sequencing adapters. Libraries were sequenced on Illumina HiSeq 2500 (2x100 bp) or NovaSeq (2x150 bp). Under the source paper's analysis protocol: Reads were demultiplexed and collapsed into UMI consensus sequences with MIGEC, and V(D)J alignment was performed with MiXCR. Vaccine-responding clonotypes were defined with edgeR using replicate PBMC samples, requiring FDR below 0.01 and a log2 fold change above 5 up to day 15. CD4 or CD8 identity was assigned to each bulk clonotype according to whether the clonotype was present at higher abundance in the sequenced CD4 repertoire or the sequenced CD8 repertoire. The public reads were quality trimmed at Q25 with fastp and then assembled into clones with MiXCR by TCRdb, keeping productive beta chains. For every CDR3 protein sequence, its rows merge into one entry that carries the most common genes and DNA. None of the V and J calls come from the authors' own analysis; TCRdb made them. Present in this sample are around 300,000 distinct CDR3 sequences, over 3.5% of which were seen just once. Approximately 19% of the sample belongs to the ten largest clones.

Recombination connected TRBV12-3 or TRBV12-4 to TRBJ2-1, with TRBD1 matching 11 junction bases. This sequence was found in a man younger than 30 who received the YFV17D yellow fever vaccine. The sequences come from PBMCs, collected 15 days after the yellow fever booster vaccination. The CDR3 region reads CASSPDRGRYNEQFF. Here is the DNA: TGTGCCAGCAGCCCGGACAGGGGGCGATACAATGAGCAGTTCTTC.